The 25 T cell receptor beta chains reported below all come from one sample, sequenced in a study of blood T cell repertoires in COVID-19. The repertoire was sequenced with immunoSEQ multiplex PCR; TCRdb's copy has only in-frame clones and lacks some. The table shows about 270,000 clones, with under 90% occurring only once. Specimen: PBMCs or T cells enriched from blood (not recorded which). The receptors come from a woman aged 55-69 years who had recovered from COVID-19.

This rearrangement joins TRBV5-1 to TRBJ1-2; D is perhaps TRBD1 (6 bases). With 1 base removed from V and 5 bases from J, the gap between germline ends came to 9 bases. Germline V gene lookup returns CDR1 SGHRS and CDR2 YFSETQ. The CDR3 totals 13 residues. The CDR3 loop is CASSLTGSYGYTF. The CDR3 bases are TGCGCCAGCAGCTTGACAGGGAGTTATGGCTACACCTTC. The full variable domain, in which reference TRBV5-1 and TRBJ1-2 provide the parts outside the CDR3, is KAGVTQTPRYLIKTRGQQVTLSCSPISGHRSVSWYQQTPGQGLQFLFEYFSETQRNKGNFPGRFSGRQFSNSRSEMNVSTLELGDSALYLCASSLTGSYGYTFGSGTRLTVV.

The chain recombines TRBV5-1 with TRBJ2-3; D unclear. In germline, CDR1 is SGHRS, CDR2 YFSETQ. Trimming pared 4 bases from V and 4 bases from J, leaving 10 bases between. This CDR3 region has 13 residues. CDR3 protein: CASSQSFSDTQYF. In DNA, the CDR3 is TGCGCCAGCAGCCAGTCGTTTTCAGATACGCAGTATTTT.

The chain's CDR3 is CASSLDLTVGYTF. CDR3 nucleotide sequence: TGTGCCAGCAGCTTAGATCTAACGGTTGGCTACACCTTC. This chain connects TRBV11-2 to TRBJ1-2; no definite D call. V lost 0 bases to trimming and J lost 7 bases, with 9 bases between them. The CDR3 extends over 13 amino acids. Per the germline V gene, CDR1 is SGHAT and CDR2 is FQNNGV.

The V gene is TRBV19, the J gene TRBJ2-7; 10 nucleotides align to TRBD1. Germline loops: CDR1 LNHDA, CDR2 SQIVND (reference sequence). Trimming cost V 6 bases and J 2 bases; bases outside gene matches: 1. CDR3 length: 13 amino acids. The CDR3, as DNA: TGTGCCAGTAGGGACAGGGGGACCTACGAGCAGTACTTC. Translated: CASRDRGTYEQYF.

The genes are TRBV28 and TRBJ1-4; D is unclear. There are 14 residues in the CDR3. CDR1 and CDR2 (germline): MDHEN, SYDVKM. Trimming removed 1 base at V and 5 bases at J, with 8 bases between. The CDR3 region is CASSLFDGNEKLFF. As DNA, the CDR3 is TGTGCCAGCAGTTTATTCGACGGGAATGAAAAACTGTTTTTT.

This chain joins TRBV9 and TRBJ2-1; 12 bases align to TRBD2. Germline loops: CDR1 SGDLS, CDR2 YYNGEE. V trimming: 0 bases; J trimming: 5 bases; junction bases outside the gene matches: 6. The CDR3 length is 17 residues. CDR3 amino acids: CASSVGTSGNRDNEQFF. CDR3 sequence (DNA): TGTGCCAGCAGCGTAGGGACTAGCGGGAATCGGGACAATGAGCAGTTCTTC.

The rearrangement joins TRBV7-9 to TRBJ1-4, with TRBD1 matching over 7 bases. J lost 5 bases, V lost 5 bases, and 5 bases had no gene match. From germline, CDR1 is SEHNR and CDR2 FQNEAQ (reference sequence). The CDR3 contains 14 residues. The DNA of the CDR3 is TGTGCCAGCAGCCTCCGGGACAGAAATGAAAAACTGTTTTTT. It translates to CASSLRDRNEKLFF.

This chain links TRBV2 with TRBJ2-1; 8 positions agree with TRBD1. Germline V gene sequence: CDR1 SNHLY, CDR2 FYNNEI. The J segment lost 5 bases and the V segment lost 8 bases, leaving 11 bases of the junction unmatched. The CDR3 length is 15 residues. Here the CDR3 reads CASGSAGGEDNEQFF. The CDR3 DNA reads as TGTGCCAGCGGGTCGGCAGGGGGCGAAGACAATGAGCAGTTCTTC.

In this sample, this clone turned up once. The chain recombines TRBV12-3 or TRBV12-4 with TRBJ1-2; unclear D gene. Between the trimmed V and J ends, which lost 6 bases and 5 bases, there was a span of 13 bases. CDR3 length equals 13 residues. The CDR3: CASSQTGLYGYTF. The CDR3 nucleotides are TGTGCCAGCAGCCAGACCGGACTTTATGGCTACACCTTC.

The V gene is TRBV11-3, the J gene TRBJ2-1, with TRBD2 identical over 10 bases. V was pared by 1 base and J by 1 base, with 1 base of the junction left unmatched. This CDR3 contains 16 residues. Germline V gene lookup returns CDR1 SGHNT and CDR2 YENEEA. The chain's CDR3 is CASSLVAGGSYNEQFF. CDR3 DNA: TGTGCCAGCAGCTTAGTAGCGGGGGGATCCTACAATGAGCAGTTCTTC. Full variable domain (outside the CDR3, taken from reference TRBV11-3 and TRBJ2-1): EAGVVQSPRYKIIEKKQPVAFWCNPISGHNTLYWYLQNLGQGPELLIRYENEEAVDDSQLPKDRFSAERLKGVDSTLKIQPAELGDSAVYLCASSLVAGGSYNEQFFGPGTRLTVL.

This clone has just one count. This sequence joins TRBV7-2 and TRBJ2-1; TRBD1 aligns across 8 bases. Germline values: CDR1 SGHTA, CDR2 FQGNSA. V lost 5 bases to trimming and J lost 4 bases; unmatched junction nucleotides: 13. The CDR3 length is 17 residues. The CDR3, as DNA: TGTGCCAGCAGCACGAGACACCGGGACAGGAATTACAATGAGCAGTTCTTC. Translating it yields CASSTRHRDRNYNEQFF.

V usage is TRBV3-1 (or the pseudogene TRBV3-2) and J usage is TRBJ2-6; D unclear. The CDR3 loop spans 18 amino acids. The germline CDR1 and CDR2 sequences are LGHDT and YNNKEL (reference sequence). Trimming removed 3 bases from V and 0 bases from J, with 15 bases in between. CDR3 in amino acids: CASSHGRTISSGANVLTF. The CDR3, as DNA: TGTGCCAGCAGCCATGGCAGAACTATCAGCTCTGGGGCCAACGTCCTGACTTTC.

The CDR3 sequence is CASSLAGQGRAYEQYF. CDR3 coding DNA: TGTGCCAGCAGCTTAGCTGGACAGGGCAGGGCGTACGAGCAGTACTTC. The rearrangement uses TRBV7-9 and TRBJ2-7, with TRBD1 matching 8 bases. Germline V gene data show CDR1 as SEHNR and CDR2 as FQNEAQ (reference sequence). V was clipped by 0 bases and J by 4 bases; unmatched bases: 8. This CDR3 region has 16 residues. The full variable domain, completed using reference TRBV7-9 and TRBJ2-7, is DTGVSQNPRHKITKRGQNVTFRCDPISEHNRLYWYRQTLGQGPEFLTYFQNEAQLEKSRLLSDRFSAERPKGSFSTLEIQRTEQGDSAMYLCASSLAGQGRAYEQYFGPGTRLTVT.

The gene calls are TRBV2 and TRBJ1-4, with 7 bases that match TRBD1. The CDR3 consists of 13 residues. V lost 7 bases to trimming and J lost 6 bases; unmatched junction nucleotides: 5. Germline CDR1 SNHLY, CDR2 FYNNEI. The CDR3 sequence: CASIRDSHEKLFF. Here the CDR3 DNA reads TGTGCCAGCATCAGGGACAGTCATGAAAAACTGTTTTTT.

The J gene is TRBJ2-7, the V gene TRBV9; D is uncertain. The CDR3 has 14 amino acids. V was cut by 0 bases and J by 2 bases, with 9 bases left in between. The V gene's germline CDR1 is SGDLS and CDR2 YYNGEE. CDR3 coding DNA: TGTGCCAGCAGCGTAGAGGTAGCTACCTACGAGCAGTACTTC. It translates to CASSVEVATYEQYF.

With respect to this clone: The same CDR3 also results from other DNA sequences found in this sample. The J gene is TRBJ2-7, the V gene TRBV24-1; 7 bases agree with TRBD2. V gave up 10 bases and J gave up 0 bases; unmatched junction bases: 5. The CDR3 runs 13 residues. Germline loops: CDR1 KGHDR, CDR2 SFDVKD. This chain's CDR3 is CATEGGSSYEQYF. CDR3 sequence (DNA): TGTGCCACTGAAGGCGGGAGCTCCTACGAGCAGTACTTC.

The chain combines TRBV11-2 with TRBJ2-1; D remains ambiguous. With 5 bases removed from V and 3 bases from J, the gap between germline ends came to 11 bases. There are 14 residues in the CDR3. Germline CDR1 is SGHAT and CDR2 is FQNNGV. In DNA, the CDR3 is TGTGCCAGCAGCGATAGACTCGACTACAATGAGCAGTTCTTC. This encodes CASSDRLDYNEQFF. Full variable domain (outside the CDR3, taken from reference TRBV11-2 and TRBJ2-1): EAGVAQSPRYKIIEKRQSVAFWCNPISGHATLYWYQQILGQGPKLLIQFQNNGVVDDSQLPKDRFSAERLKGVDSTLKIQPAKLEDSAVYLCASSDRLDYNEQFFGPGTRLTVL.

This rearrangement joins TRBV14 to TRBJ1-5; unclear D gene. The V and J ends lost 1 base and 3 bases respectively, with 4 bases between them. Germline CDR1 SGHDN, CDR2 FVKESK. The CDR3 contains 13 residues. The CDR3 nucleotides read TGTGCCAGCAGCCAAGCATCCAATCAGCCCCAGCATTTT. Its translation is CASSQASNQPQHF.

This clone was found once. Other DNA variants within this sample encode the same CDR3. This chain joins TRBV5-1 and TRBJ1-2; D possibly corresponds to TRBD1 (5 bases). The germline V gene encodes CDR1 SGHRS and CDR2 YFSETQ. Trimming stripped 0 bases from V and 8 bases from J, with 11 bases between. This CDR3 contains 13 residues. The CDR3 bases are TGCGCCAGCAGCTTGGGGCAGGGTGACGGCTACACCTTC. This translates into CASSLGQGDGYTF.

The V gene is TRBV7-9, the J gene TRBJ1-1, with a tentative D call TRBD1 (6 bases). The germline CDR1 and CDR2 sequences are SEHNR and FQNEAQ (reference sequence). V was trimmed by 3 bases and J by 9 bases, leaving 11 bases between them. This CDR3 is 12 amino acids long. CDR3 nucleotides: TGTGCCAGCAGCTTTACAGGGTTCCAAGCTTTCTTT. It yields the protein CASSFTGFQAFF.

The chain couples TRBV10-3 to TRBJ2-1; D not resolved. The V gene lost 2 bases and the J gene lost 8 bases, with 16 bases spanning the gap. Looked up from germline, CDR1 is ENHRY and CDR2 is SYGVKD. The CDR3 runs to 15 residues. CDR3 residues: CAISESNYPSDEQFF. CDR3 DNA sequence: TGTGCCATCAGTGAGAGTAACTACCCCAGTGATGAGCAGTTCTTC.

The CDR3 nucleotides read TGTGCCATCAGAGGGACAGCAGGCGACACTGAAGCTTTCTTT. It translates to CAIRGTAGDTEAFF. The chain carries TRBV10-3 and TRBJ1-1; 7 nucleotides align to TRBD1. This CDR3 has 14 amino acids. The germline V gene encodes CDR1 ENHRY and CDR2 SYGVKD. V lost 6 bases, J lost 3 bases, and 7 bases stayed unmatched.

The V and J genes are TRBV24-1 and TRBJ2-1; TRBD2 agrees at 7 bases. The germline V gene encodes CDR1 KGHDR and CDR2 SFDVKD. The CDR3 spans 14 residues. The trim removed 9 bases at V and 4 bases at J, leaving 8 bases unmatched. In DNA, the CDR3 is TGTGCCACCGGAACCGGGGGGATTTACAATGAGCAGTTCTTC. Protein sequence: CATGTGGIYNEQFF.

The rearrangement joins TRBV3-1 (or the pseudogene TRBV3-2) to TRBJ1-4; perhaps TRBD1 as D (5 bases). With 4 bases removed from V and 6 bases from J, the gap between germline ends came to 21 bases. The CDR3 extends over 17 amino acids. Germline CDR1 reads LGHDT; CDR2 reads YNNKEL (reference sequence). CDR3 protein: CASSLFGKGLSDEKLFF. CDR3 coding DNA: TGTGCCAGCAGCCTATTCGGGAAGGGACTGTCCGATGAAAAACTGTTTTTT.

The V gene is TRBV5-4, the J gene TRBJ2-5; weak D call: TRBD2 (7 bases). CDR1 and CDR2 (germline): SGHNT, YYREEE (reference sequence). The length of the CDR3 is 14 residues. V lost 9 bases and J lost 2, with 17 bases in between. CDR3 DNA sequence: TGTGCCACAAAGGGGGGGGGATGGCAAGAGACCCAGTACTTC. Amino acids: CATKGGGWQETQYF.